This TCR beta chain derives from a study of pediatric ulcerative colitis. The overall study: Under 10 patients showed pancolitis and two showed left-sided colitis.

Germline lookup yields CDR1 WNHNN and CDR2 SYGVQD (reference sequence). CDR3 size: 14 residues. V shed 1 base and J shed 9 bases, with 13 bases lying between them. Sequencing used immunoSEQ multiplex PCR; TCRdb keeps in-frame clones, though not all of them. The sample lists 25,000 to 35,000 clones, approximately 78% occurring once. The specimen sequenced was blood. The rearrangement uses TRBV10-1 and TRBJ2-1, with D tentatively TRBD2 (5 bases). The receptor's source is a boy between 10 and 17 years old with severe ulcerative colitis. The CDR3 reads CASSEYPGEGEQFF. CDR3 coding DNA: TGCGCCAGCAGTGAGTATCCCGGCGAGGGTGAGCAGTTCTTC.